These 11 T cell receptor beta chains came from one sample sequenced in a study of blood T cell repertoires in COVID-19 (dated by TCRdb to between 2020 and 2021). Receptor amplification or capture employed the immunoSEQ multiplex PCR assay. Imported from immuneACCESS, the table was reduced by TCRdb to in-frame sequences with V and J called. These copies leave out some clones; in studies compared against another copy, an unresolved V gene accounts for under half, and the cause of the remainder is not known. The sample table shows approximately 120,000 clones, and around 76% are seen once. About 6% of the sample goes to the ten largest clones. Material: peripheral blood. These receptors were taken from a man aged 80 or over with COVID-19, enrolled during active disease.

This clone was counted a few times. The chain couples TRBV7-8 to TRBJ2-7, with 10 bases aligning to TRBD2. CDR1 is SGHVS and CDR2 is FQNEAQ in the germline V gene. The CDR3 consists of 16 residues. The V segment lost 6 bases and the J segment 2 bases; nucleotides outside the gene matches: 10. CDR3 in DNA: TGTGCCAGCAGTCCTATCGTGAGCGGGAGGGCCTACGAGCAGTACTTC. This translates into CASSPIVSGRAYEQYF.

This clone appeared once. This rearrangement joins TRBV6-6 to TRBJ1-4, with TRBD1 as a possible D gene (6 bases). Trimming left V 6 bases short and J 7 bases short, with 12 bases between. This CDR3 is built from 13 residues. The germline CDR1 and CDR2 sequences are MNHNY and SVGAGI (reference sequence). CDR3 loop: CASSWGGSEKLFF. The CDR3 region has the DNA TGTGCCAGCAGCTGGGGGGGCAGTGAAAAACTGTTTTTT.

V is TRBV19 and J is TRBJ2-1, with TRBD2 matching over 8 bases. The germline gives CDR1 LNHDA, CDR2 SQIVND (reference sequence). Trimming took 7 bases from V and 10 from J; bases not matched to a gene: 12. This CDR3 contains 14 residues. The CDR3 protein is CASTQRGMGDEQFF. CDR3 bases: TGTGCCAGTACCCAGCGGGGGATGGGGGACGAGCAGTTCTTC.

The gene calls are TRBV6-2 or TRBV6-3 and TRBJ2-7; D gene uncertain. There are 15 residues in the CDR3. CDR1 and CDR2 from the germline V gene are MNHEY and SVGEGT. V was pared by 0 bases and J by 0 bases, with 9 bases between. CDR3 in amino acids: CASSYSLFYSYEQYF. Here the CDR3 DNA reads TGTGCCAGCAGTTACTCGCTCTTCTACTCCTACGAGCAGTACTTC.

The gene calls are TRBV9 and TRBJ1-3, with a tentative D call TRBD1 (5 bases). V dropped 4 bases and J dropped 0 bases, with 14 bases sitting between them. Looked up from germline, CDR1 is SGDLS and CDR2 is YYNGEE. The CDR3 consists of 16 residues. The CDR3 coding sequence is TGTGCCAGCAGCTGGGGACTGCAAAACTCTGGAAACACCATATATTTT. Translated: CASSWGLQNSGNTIYF.

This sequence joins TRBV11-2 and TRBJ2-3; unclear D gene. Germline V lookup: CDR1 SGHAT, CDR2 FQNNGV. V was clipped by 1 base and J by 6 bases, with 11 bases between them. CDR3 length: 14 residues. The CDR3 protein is CASSLGNRRDTQYF. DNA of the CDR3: TGTGCCAGCAGCTTAGGCAACAGACGGGATACGCAGTATTTT.

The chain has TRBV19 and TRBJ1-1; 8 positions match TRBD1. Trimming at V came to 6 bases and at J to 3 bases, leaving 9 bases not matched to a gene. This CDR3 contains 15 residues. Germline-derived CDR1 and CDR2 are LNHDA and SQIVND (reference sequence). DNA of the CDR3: TGTGCCAGTAGACAAAGGACAGGGTGGCACACTGAAGCTTTCTTT. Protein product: CASRQRTGWHTEAFF.

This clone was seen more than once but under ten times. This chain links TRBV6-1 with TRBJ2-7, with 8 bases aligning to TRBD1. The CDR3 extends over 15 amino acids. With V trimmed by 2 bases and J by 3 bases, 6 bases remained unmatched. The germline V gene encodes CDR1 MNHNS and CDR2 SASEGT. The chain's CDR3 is CASSERGDRSYEQYF. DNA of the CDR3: TGTGCCAGCAGTGAAAGGGGGGACAGGAGCTACGAGCAGTACTTC.

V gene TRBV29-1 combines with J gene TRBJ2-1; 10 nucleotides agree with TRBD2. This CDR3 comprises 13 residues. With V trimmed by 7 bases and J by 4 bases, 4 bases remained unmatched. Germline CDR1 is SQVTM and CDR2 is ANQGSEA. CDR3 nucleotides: TGCAGCGCCCTGACTAGCGGGTACAATGAGCAGTTCTTC. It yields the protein CSALTSGYNEQFF.

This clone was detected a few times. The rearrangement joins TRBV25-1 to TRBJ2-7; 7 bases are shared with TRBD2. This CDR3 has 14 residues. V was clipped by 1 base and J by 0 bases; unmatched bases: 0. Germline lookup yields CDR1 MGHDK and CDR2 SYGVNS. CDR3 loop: CASSESGGSYEQYF. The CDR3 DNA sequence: TGTGCCAGCAGTGAATCGGGGGGCTCCTACGAGCAGTACTTC.

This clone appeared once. In nucleotides, the CDR3 is TGTGCCAGCAGCCTCTGGACAGGGGGCAGGAATTCACCCCTCCACTTT. This encodes CASSLWTGGRNSPLHF. The chain couples TRBV7-9 to TRBJ1-6; 11 bases map to TRBD1. The CDR3 length is 16 residues. V was clipped by 5 bases and J by 7 bases; unmatched bases: 7. Per the germline V gene, CDR1 is SEHNR and CDR2 is FQNEAQ (reference sequence).